The clone carrying this T cell receptor beta chain was found many times. Its antigen is undetermined. Germline V gives CDR1 SNHLY, CDR2 FYNNEI. The length of the CDR3 is 14 residues. Trimming took 4 bases from V and 6 from J; bases not matched to a gene: 5. The data were taken from a study of T-cell reconstitution after alpha-beta-depleted transplantation in children. Findings and limits, study-wide: High day-60 TCRbeta diversity in some patients came from surviving recipient T cells and thymic progenitors. T-cell counts and diversity at one year post-transplant came mainly from newly produced T cells.

Unique molecular identifiers were incorporated when the TCRbeta library was constructed. TCRdb ran MiXCR on the PCR reads and lists one entry per CDR3 protein. Among 400,000 to 450,000 distinct CDR3 sequences listed, around 46% were seen once. V is TRBV2 and J is TRBJ2-2; 7 positions match TRBD1. Sequenced here: PBMCs, sampled before TCRalphabeta/CD19-depleted stem cell transplant. The sequence derives from a girl aged 2 to 10 with aplastic anemia, due to receive a stem cell transplant. In nucleotides, the CDR3 is TGTGCCAGCAGTGTCAGCGGACAGGCCGGGGAGCTGTTTTTT. Residues: CASSVSGQAGELFF. Based on the CDR3 plus reference TRBV2 and TRBJ2-2, the full variable domain is EPEVTQTPSHQVTQMGQEVILRCVPISNHLYFYWYRQILGQKVEFLVSFYNNEISEKSEIFDDQFSVERPDGSNFTLKIRSTKLEDSAMYFCASSVSGQAGELFFGEGSRLTVL.